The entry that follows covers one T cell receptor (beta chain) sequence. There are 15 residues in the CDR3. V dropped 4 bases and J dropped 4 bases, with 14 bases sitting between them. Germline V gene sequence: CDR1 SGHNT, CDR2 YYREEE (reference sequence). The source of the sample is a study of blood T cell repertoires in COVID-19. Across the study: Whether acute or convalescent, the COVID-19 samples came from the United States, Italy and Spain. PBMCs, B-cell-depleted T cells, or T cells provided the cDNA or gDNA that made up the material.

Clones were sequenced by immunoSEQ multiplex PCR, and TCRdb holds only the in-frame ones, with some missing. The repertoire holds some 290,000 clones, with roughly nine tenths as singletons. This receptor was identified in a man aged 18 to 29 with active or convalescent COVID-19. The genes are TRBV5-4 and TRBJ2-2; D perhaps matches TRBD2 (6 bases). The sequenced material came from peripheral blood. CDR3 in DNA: TGTGCCAGCAGCCTCCAGCGGGCTGGCACCGGGGAGCTGTTTTTT. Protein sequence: CASSLQRAGTGELFF.